Following are 10 T cell receptor beta chains from one sample sequenced in a study of T-cell memory formation after mild COVID-19. TCRdb ran MiXCR on the 5' RACE reads and lists one entry per CDR3 protein. There are 210,000 or so distinct CDR3 sequences in the sample; about 10% occur only once, and approximately 2.8% lies in the top ten. Sequenced material: PBMCs or a T cell subset sorted from them (not recorded which). The source of these receptors is a young man who had mild COVID-19 (a few samples of this study predate the infection). Cell type and time point are not known.

V is TRBV9 and J is TRBJ1-4; no firm D call. V was trimmed by 0 bases and J by 6 bases, leaving 15 bases between them. The CDR3 is made up of 16 amino acids. Per germline, CDR1 SGDLS and CDR2 YYNGEE. The CDR3 nucleotides are TGTGCCAGCAGCGTAGAACCGGGTAGAGGGCATGAAAAACTGTTTTTT. Protein: CASSVEPGRGHEKLFF.

The chain is built from TRBV6-2 or TRBV6-3 and TRBJ1-1, with D maybe TRBD1 (6 bases). The CDR3 loop spans 14 amino acids. CDR1 and CDR2 from the germline V gene are MNHEY and SVGEGT. Trimming took off 8 bases at V and 8 bases at J, with 21 bases between the two ends. The CDR3 region has the DNA TGTGCCAGCCGGGACAAGAGGACCTCGGAGGAAGCTTTCTTT. Protein: CASRDKRTSEEAFF.

A few counts support this clonotype. The V call is TRBV20-1, the J call TRBJ2-3; D not certain. Between the trimmed V and J ends, which lost 4 bases and 2 bases, there was a span of 4 bases. The CDR3 contains 11 residues. CDR1 DFQATT and CDR2 SNEGSKA come from the germline V gene (reference sequence). The CDR3: CSATSTDTQYF. Here the CDR3 DNA reads TGCAGTGCTACCTCCACAGATACGCAGTATTTT.

This chain links TRBV24-1 with TRBJ1-2, with 7 bases matching TRBD1. The ends lost 6 bases at V and 6 bases at J; junction bases unmatched: 9. The CDR3 has 14 amino acids. CDR1 KGHDR and CDR2 SFDVKD come from the germline V gene. This CDR3 is CATSTGQEENGYTF. CDR3 nucleotides: TGTGCCACCAGTACCGGACAGGAGGAGAATGGCTACACCTTC.

The chain links TRBV3-1 to TRBJ2-1; perhaps TRBD2 as D (6 bases). V was shortened by 3 bases and J by 7 bases, with 16 bases between the two germline ends. This CDR3 spans 15 amino acids. Germline CDR1 reads LGHDT; CDR2 reads YNNKEL (reference sequence). This CDR3 reads CASSQAGGARNEQFF. In DNA form, the CDR3 reads TGTGCCAGCAGCCAGGCCGGAGGGGCCCGAAATGAGCAGTTCTTC.

The count of this clonotype is one. The rearrangement joins TRBV7-3 to TRBJ2-1, with 7 bases fitting TRBD2. From germline, CDR1 is SGHTA and CDR2 FQGTGA. There are 15 residues in the CDR3. Trimming took 5 bases from V and 5 from J; bases not matched to a gene: 9. The CDR3 region is CASSPLANVHNEQFF. The CDR3 bases are TGTGCCAGCAGCCCACTAGCGAACGTGCACAATGAGCAGTTCTTC. The whole variable domain, filled in from reference TRBV7-3 and TRBJ2-1, reads GAGVSQTPSNKVTEKGKYVELRCDPISGHTALYWYRQSLGQGPEFLIYFQGTGAADDSGLPNDRFFAVRPEGSVSTLKIQRTERGDSAVYLCASSPLANVHNEQFFGPGTRLTVL.

This clonotype came up a few times. The chain is built from TRBV19 and TRBJ2-1; possible D gene TRBD2, 5 bases. This CDR3 spans 12 amino acids. From germline, CDR1 is LNHDA and CDR2 SQIVND (reference sequence). V was shortened by 9 bases and J by 5 bases, with 11 bases between the two germline ends. The CDR3 bases are TGTGCCAGCCCTGAGCGGCACAATGAGCAGTTCTTC. Protein sequence: CASPERHNEQFF.

This clonotype occurred a few times. The V call is TRBV2, the J call TRBJ2-5; the match to TRBD2 covers 8 bases. The germline gives CDR1 SNHLY, CDR2 FYNNEI. V lost 6 bases, J lost 3 bases, and 3 bases stayed unmatched. This CDR3 has 13 amino acids. Written as DNA, the CDR3 is TGTGCCAGCAGCGTACTAGCGGAAGAGACCCAGTACTTC. Translating it yields CASSVLAEETQYF.

The chain couples TRBV12-5 to TRBJ2-3; D call uncertain. V dropped 5 bases and J dropped 3 bases, with 15 bases sitting between them. The CDR3 extends over 15 amino acids. Germline assignment: CDR1 LGHNT and CDR2 FRNRAP. DNA of the CDR3: TGTGCTAGTGGTAGCCGTCGCGGTGGAACAGATACGCAGTATTTT. It specifies CASGSRRGGTDTQYF.

Turning to this clonotype: The conserved phenylalanine or tryptophan is not found at the CDR3 terminus, so this likely reflects a read error. This chain uses TRBV6-5 with TRBJ1-3, with D hard to call. Per the germline V gene, CDR1 is MNHEY and CDR2 is SVGAGI. The ends were cut back, 3 bases at V and 0 bases at J, with 9 bases in the middle. The length of the CDR3 is 15 residues. CDR3: CASSYDRSSGNTIYL. The CDR3 DNA sequence: TGTGCCAGCAGTTATGACCGTAGCTCTGGAAACACCATATATCTT.